This record looks at one T cell receptor beta chain sequence and its context. TCR sequencing used cDNA made by reverse transcription of extracted RNA. Assay: immunoSEQ multiplex PCR; the TCRdb copy retains only in-frame clones and omits some. The table lists roughly 280,000 clones, approximately 60% of them singletons. V trimming: 4 bases; J trimming: 7 bases; junction bases outside the gene matches: 4. CDR1 is MNHEY and CDR2 is SVGAGI in the germline V gene. The CDR3 has 14 residues. Treatment specified: oral pan-JAK inhibitor, 5-10 mg twice daily. The sample originates from a study of CD8+ T cells in alopecia areata.

The TCR comes from a human donor with alopecia areata. This specimen was CD4+ T cells sorted from blood, taken at roughly week 53, from a patient treated with tofacitinib. The V and J genes are TRBV6-5 and TRBJ1-5; TRBD1 matches at 10 bases. The CDR3 loop is CASSWTGGGQPQHF. For the CDR3, the DNA is TGTGCCAGCAGTTGGACAGGGGGTGGACAGCCCCAGCATTTT.